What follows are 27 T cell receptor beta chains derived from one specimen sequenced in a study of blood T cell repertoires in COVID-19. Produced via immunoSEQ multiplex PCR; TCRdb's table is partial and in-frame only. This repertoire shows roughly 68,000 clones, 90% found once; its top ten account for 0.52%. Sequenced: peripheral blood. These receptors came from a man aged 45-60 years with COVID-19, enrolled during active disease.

CDR3 in DNA: TGTGCCAGCAGTGATACACGCCAGGGGGCGCAGGGAACTTTCTTT. It yields the protein CASSDTRQGAQGTFF. V usage is TRBV6-1 and J usage is TRBJ1-1; 8 bases are a match to TRBD1. The V gene's germline CDR1 is MNHNS and CDR2 SASEGT. This CDR3 has 15 residues. Trimming removed 3 bases from V and 12 bases from J; junction bases left unmatched: 15.

The CDR3 sequence: CASSYRGSYNSPLHF. In DNA form, the CDR3 reads TGTGCCAGCAGCTACAGGGGGTCCTATAATTCACCCCTCCACTTT. V and J are TRBV11-2 and TRBJ1-6, with TRBD1 identical over 8 bases. The CDR3 loop spans 15 amino acids. Germline V gene data show CDR1 as SGHAT and CDR2 as FQNNGV. The ends lost 4 bases at V and 1 base at J; junction bases unmatched: 0.

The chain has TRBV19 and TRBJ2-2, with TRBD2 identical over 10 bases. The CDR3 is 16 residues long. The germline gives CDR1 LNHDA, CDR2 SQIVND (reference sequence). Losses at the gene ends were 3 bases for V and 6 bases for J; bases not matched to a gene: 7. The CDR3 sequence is CASSILGLALAGELFF. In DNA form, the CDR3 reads TGTGCCAGTAGTATCTTGGGACTAGCGTTAGCCGGGGAGCTGTTTTTT.

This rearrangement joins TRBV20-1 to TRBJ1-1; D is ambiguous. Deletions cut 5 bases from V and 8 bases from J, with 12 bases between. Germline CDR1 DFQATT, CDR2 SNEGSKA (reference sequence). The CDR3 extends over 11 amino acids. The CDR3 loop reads CSAPTRFEAFF. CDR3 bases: TGCAGTGCTCCCACGCGTTTCGAAGCTTTCTTT.

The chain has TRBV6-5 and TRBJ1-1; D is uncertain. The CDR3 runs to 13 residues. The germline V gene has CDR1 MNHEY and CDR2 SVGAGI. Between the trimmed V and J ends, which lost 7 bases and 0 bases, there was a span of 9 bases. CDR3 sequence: CASMPLLNTEAFF. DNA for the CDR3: TGTGCCAGCATGCCGCTATTGAACACTGAAGCTTTCTTT.

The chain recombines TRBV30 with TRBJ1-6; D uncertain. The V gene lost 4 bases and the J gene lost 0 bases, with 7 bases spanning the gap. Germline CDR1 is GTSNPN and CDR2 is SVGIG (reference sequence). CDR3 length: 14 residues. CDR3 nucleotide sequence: TGTGCCTGGACCGGGAGCTCCTATAATTCACCCCTCCACTTT. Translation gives CAWTGSSYNSPLHF.

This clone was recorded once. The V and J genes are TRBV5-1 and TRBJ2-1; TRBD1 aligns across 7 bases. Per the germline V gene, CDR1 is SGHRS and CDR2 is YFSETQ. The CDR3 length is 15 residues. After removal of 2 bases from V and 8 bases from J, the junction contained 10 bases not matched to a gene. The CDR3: CASSFGQVDNDEQFF. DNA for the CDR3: TGCGCCAGCAGCTTCGGACAGGTGGACAACGATGAGCAGTTCTTC.

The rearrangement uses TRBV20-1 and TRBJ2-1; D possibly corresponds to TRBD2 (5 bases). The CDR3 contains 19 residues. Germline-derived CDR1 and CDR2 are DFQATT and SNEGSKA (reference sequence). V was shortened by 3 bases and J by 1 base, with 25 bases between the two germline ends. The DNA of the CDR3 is TGCAGTGCTAGTAGGCGGTGGGGTGTGGGAGCTCGTTCCTACAATGAGCAGTTCTTC. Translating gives CSASRRWGVGARSYNEQFF.

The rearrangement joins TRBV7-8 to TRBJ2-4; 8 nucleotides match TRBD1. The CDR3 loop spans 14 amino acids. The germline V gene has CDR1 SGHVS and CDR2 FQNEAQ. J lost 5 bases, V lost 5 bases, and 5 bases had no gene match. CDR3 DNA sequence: TGTGCCAGCAGCCGACAGGGGAGTGAAAACATTCAGTACTTC. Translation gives CASSRQGSENIQYF.

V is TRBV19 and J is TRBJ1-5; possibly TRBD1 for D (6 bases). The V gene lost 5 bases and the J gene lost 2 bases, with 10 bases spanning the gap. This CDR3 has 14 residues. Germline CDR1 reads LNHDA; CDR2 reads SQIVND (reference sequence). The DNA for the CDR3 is TGTGCCAGTAGTTGGGCAGGGGGCAATCAGCCCCAGCATTTT. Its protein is CASSWAGGNQPQHF.

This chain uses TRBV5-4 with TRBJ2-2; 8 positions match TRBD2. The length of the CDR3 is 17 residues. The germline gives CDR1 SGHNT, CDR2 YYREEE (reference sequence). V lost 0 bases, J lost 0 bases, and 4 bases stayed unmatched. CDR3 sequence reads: CASSLGLATPNTGELFF. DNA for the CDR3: TGTGCCAGCAGCTTGGGACTAGCGACCCCGAACACCGGGGAGCTGTTTTTT.

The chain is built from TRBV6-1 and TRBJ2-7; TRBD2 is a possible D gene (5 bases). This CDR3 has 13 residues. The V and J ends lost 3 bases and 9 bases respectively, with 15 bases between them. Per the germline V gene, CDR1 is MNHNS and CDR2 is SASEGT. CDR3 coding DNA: TGTGCCAGCAGTGAGATCACGTGGGAGCGGCAGTACTTC. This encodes CASSEITWERQYF.

The DNA for the CDR3 is TGTGCCAGCAGCCTATTCCTAGCGGCGAACACCGGGGAGCTGTTTTTT. Amino acid sequence: CASSLFLAANTGELFF. V usage is TRBV2 and J usage is TRBJ2-2; 7 bases are shared with TRBD2. Germline-derived CDR1 and CDR2 are SNHLY and FYNNEI. The ends lost 6 bases at V and 0 bases at J; junction bases unmatched: 7. This CDR3 spans 16 amino acids.

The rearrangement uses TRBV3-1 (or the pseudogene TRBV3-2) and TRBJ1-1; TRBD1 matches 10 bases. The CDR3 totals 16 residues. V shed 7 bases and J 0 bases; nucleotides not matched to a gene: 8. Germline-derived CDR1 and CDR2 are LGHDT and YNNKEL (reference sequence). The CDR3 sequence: CASTIGQGVMNTEAFF. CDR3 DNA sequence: TGTGCCAGCACAATAGGACAGGGGGTCATGAACACTGAAGCTTTCTTT.

CDR3 amino acids: CASSLSAGSLYEQYF. CDR3 in DNA: TGTGCCAGCAGTTTATCGGCGGGGAGCTTATACGAGCAGTACTTC. The genes are TRBV27 and TRBJ2-7; TRBD2 is a possible D gene (6 bases). CDR1 MNHEY and CDR2 SMNVEV come from the germline V gene (reference sequence). V lost 0 bases and J 4 bases, leaving 13 bases between the germline ends. The CDR3 length is 15 residues.

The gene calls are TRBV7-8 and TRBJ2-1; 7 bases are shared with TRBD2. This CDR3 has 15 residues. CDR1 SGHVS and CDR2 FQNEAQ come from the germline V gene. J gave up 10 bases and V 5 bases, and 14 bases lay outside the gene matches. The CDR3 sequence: CASSLNFVVGGEQFF. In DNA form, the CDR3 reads TGTGCCAGCAGCCTAAATTTCGTTGTCGGGGGGGAGCAGTTCTTC.

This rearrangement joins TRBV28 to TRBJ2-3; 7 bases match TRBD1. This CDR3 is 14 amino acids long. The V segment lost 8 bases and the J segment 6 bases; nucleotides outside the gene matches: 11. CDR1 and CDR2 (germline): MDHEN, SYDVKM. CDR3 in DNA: TGTGCCAGCGAGGACAGGAGACGTGGGGATACGCAGTATTTT. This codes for CASEDRRRGDTQYF. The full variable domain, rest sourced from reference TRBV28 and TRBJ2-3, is DVKVTQSSRYLVKRTGEKVFLECVQDMDHENMFWYRQDPGLGLRLIYFSYDVKMKEKGDIPEGYSVSREKKERFSLILESASTNQTSMYLCASEDRRRGDTQYFGPGTRLTVL.

DNA for the CDR3: TGTGCCGCACGCCAGGGAAACACCATATATTTT. Translating gives CAARQGNTIYF. This chain uses TRBV19 with TRBJ1-3; unclear D gene. The ends were cut back, 11 bases at V and 4 bases at J, with 9 bases in the middle. This CDR3 is built from 11 residues. The germline gives CDR1 LNHDA, CDR2 SQIVND (reference sequence).

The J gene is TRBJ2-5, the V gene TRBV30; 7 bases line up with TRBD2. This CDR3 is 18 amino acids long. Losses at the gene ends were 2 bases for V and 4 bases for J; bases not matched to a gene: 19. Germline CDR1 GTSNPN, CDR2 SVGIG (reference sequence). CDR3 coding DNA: TGTGCCTGGAGTCCCACCCACTGGGACTACCACCCCAGAGAGACCCAGTACTTC. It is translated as CAWSPTHWDYHPRETQYF.

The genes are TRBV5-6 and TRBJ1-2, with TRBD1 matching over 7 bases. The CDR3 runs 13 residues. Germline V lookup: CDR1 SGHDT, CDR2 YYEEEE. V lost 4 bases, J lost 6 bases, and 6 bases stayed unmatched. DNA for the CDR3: TGTGCCAGCAGCCTAGACACAGGGGATGGCTACACCTTC. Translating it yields CASSLDTGDGYTF.

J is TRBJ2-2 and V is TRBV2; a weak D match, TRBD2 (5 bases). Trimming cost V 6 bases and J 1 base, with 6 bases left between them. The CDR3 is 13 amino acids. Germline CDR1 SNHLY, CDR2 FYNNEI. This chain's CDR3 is CASSRENTGELFF. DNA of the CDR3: TGTGCCAGCAGCCGGGAGAACACCGGGGAGCTGTTTTTT.

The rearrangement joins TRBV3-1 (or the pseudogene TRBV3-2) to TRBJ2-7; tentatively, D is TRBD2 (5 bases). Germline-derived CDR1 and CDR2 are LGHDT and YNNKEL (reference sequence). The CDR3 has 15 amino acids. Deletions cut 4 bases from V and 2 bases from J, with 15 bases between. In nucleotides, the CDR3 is TGTGCCAGCAGCCCTGACGAGGACTGTACCTACGAGCAGTACTTC. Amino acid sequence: CASSPDEDCTYEQYF.

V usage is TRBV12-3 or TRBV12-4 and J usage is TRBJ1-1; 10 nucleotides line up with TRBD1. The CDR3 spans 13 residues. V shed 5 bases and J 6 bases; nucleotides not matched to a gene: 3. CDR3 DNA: TGTGCCAGCAGTAACGGACAGGGGGCTGAAGCTTTCTTT. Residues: CASSNGQGAEAFF.

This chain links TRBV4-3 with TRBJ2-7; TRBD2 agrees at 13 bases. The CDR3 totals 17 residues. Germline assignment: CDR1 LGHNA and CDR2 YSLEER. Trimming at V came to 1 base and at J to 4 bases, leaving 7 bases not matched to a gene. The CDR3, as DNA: TGCGCCAGCAGCCAAGTAACTAGCGGGAGGGCCGGGTACGAGCAGTACTTC. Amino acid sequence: CASSQVTSGRAGYEQYF.

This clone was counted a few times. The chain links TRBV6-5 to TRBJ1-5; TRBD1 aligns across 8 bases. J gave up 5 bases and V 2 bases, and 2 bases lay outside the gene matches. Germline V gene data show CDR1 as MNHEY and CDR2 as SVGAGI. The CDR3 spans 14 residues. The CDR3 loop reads CASSYRTGHQPQHF. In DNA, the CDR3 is TGTGCCAGCAGTTACCGGACAGGGCATCAGCCCCAGCATTTT.

This chain's CDR3 is CASSVGGWTGANEQFF. CDR3 in DNA: TGTGCCAGCAGCGTAGGAGGGTGGACAGGGGCAAATGAGCAGTTCTTC. The chain joins TRBV9 to TRBJ2-1, with 9 nucleotides matching TRBD1. Germline V gene sequence: CDR1 SGDLS, CDR2 YYNGEE. The ends lost 0 bases at V and 7 bases at J; junction bases unmatched: 8. The CDR3 contains 16 residues.

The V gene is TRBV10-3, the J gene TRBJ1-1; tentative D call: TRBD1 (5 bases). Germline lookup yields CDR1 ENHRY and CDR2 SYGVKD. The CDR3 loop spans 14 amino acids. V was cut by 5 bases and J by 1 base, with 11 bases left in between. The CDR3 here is CAISSGITNTEAFF. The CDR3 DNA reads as TGTGCCATCAGTTCAGGGATTACGAACACTGAAGCTTTCTTT.